This entry features one T cell receptor beta chain sequence. This sample was taken from a study of CD8+ T cells in alopecia areata. cDNA prepared by RNA extraction and subsequent reverse transcription served as the template for sequencing. Libraries were prepared by immunoSEQ multiplex PCR; TCRdb keeps only in-frame clonotypes and omits some of them. Of about 200,000 clones in the sample, around three fifths are singletons; the top ten hold under 5%. CDR3 length: 12 residues. V was clipped by 7 bases and J by 6 bases; unmatched bases: 4. The germline gives CDR1 SNHLY, CDR2 FYNNEI. The origin of this receptor is a human donor in good health. The sample comprised CD8+ T cells sorted from blood. This chain joins TRBV2 and TRBJ1-1; 8 positions agree with TRBD1. In nucleotides, the CDR3 is TGTGCCAGCAACTCACAGGGGGCTGAAGCTTTCTTT. This translates into CASNSQGAEAFF.